This T cell receptor (beta chain) was captured in a study of identifying expanded T cells in peripheral blood. General observations from the study: About 1.2 clones differed between technical replicates, versus approximately 16 and 19 over time.

Germline values: CDR1 MGHDK, CDR2 SYGVNS. The length of the CDR3 is 15 residues. V gave up 1 base and J gave up 0 bases; unmatched junction bases: 3. Note on this clone: Its antigen remains unknown.

TCRdb keeps only in-frame clones here, not all; method: immunoSEQ multiplex PCR. The table lists about 74,000 clones, roughly 86% of them singletons. Healthy donors had no documented immune events, such as infections, while sampled. The sample was blood. The receptor was derived from a person aged 18-70 years in good health. The chain is built from TRBV25-1 and TRBJ2-7; TRBD2 aligns across 7 bases. CDR3 residues: CASSEWGGTSYEQYF. CDR3 coding DNA: TGTGCCAGCAGTGAATGGGGGGGGACCTCCTACGAGCAGTACTTC.